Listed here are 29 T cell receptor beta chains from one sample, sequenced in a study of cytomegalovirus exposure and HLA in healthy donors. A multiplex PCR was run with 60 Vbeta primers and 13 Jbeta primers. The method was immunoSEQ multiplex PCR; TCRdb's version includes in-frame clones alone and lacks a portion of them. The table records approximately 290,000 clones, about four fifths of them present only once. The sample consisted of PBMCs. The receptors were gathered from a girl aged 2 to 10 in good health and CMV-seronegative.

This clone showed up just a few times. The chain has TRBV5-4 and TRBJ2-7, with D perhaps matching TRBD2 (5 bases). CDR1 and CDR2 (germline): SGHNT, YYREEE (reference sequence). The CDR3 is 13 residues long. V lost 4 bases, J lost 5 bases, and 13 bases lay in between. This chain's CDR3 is CASSPGKIHEQYF. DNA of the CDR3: TGTGCCAGCAGCCCCGGGAAGATTCACGAGCAGTACTTC.

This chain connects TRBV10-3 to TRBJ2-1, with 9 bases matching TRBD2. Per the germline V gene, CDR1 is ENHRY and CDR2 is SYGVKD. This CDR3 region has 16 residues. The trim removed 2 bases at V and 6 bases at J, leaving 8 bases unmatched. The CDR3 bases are TGTGCCATCAGTGAGCGAGGTAGCGGGAGTCTCAATGAGCAGTTCTTC. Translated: CAISERGSGSLNEQFF.

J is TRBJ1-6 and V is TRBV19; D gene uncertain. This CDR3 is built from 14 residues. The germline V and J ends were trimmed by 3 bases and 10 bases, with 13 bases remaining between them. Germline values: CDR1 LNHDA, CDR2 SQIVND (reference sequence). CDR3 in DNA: TGTGCCAGTAGTATTCAGGCGGGGAACTCACCCCTCCACTTT. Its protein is CASSIQAGNSPLHF. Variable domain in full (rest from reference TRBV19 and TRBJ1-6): DGGITQSPKYLFRKEGQNVTLSCEQNLNHDAMYWYRQDPGQGLRLIYYSQIVNDFQKGDIAEGYSVSREKKESFPLTVTSAQKNPTAFYLCASSIQAGNSPLHFGNGTRLTVT.

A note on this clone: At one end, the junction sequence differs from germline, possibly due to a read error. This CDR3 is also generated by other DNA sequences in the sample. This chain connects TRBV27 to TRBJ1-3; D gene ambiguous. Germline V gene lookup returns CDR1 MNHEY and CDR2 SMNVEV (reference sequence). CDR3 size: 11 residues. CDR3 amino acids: CASSRGNTIYF. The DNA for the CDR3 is TGCGCCAGCAGTCGGGGAAACACCATATATTTT.

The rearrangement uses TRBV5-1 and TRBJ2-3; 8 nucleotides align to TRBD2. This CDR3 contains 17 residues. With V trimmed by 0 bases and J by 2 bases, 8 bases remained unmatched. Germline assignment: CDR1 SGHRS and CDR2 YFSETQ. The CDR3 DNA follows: TGCGCCAGCAGCTTGGCACGTGGCGGGGGGAACACAGATACGCAGTATTTT. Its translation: CASSLARGGGNTDTQYF. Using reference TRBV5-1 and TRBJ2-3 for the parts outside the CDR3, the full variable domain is KAGVTQTPRYLIKTRGQQVTLSCSPISGHRSVSWYQQTPGQGLQFLFEYFSETQRNKGNFPGRFSGRQFSNSRSEMNVSTLELGDSALYLCASSLARGGGNTDTQYFGPGTRLTVL.

This CDR3 is CASKEGTGELFF. CDR3 DNA: TGTGCCAGCAAAGAGGGCACCGGGGAGCTGTTTTTT. The chain couples TRBV2 to TRBJ2-2, with D possibly matching TRBD2 (5 bases). CDR3 length equals 12 residues. Germline V lookup: CDR1 SNHLY, CDR2 FYNNEI. The V end was cut by 7 bases, the J end by 4 bases, with 7 bases between.

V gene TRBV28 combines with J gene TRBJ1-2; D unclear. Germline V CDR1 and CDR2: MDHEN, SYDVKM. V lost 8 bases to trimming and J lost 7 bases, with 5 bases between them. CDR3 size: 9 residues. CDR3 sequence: CASGPGYTF. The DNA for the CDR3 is TGTGCCAGCGGCCCTGGCTACACCTTC.

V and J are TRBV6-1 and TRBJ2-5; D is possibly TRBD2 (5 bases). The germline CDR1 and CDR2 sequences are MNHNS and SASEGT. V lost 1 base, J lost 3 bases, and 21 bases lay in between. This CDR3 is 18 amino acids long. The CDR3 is CASSEGSSRGRGEETQYF. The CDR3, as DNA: TGTGCCAGCAGTGAAGGATCGAGTCGAGGGCGCGGTGAAGAGACCCAGTACTTC.

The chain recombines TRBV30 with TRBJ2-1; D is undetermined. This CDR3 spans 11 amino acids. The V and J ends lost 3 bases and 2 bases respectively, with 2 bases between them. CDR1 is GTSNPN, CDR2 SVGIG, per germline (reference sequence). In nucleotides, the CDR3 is TGTGCCTGGAGCGCCTACAATGAGCAGTTCTTC. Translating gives CAWSAYNEQFF.

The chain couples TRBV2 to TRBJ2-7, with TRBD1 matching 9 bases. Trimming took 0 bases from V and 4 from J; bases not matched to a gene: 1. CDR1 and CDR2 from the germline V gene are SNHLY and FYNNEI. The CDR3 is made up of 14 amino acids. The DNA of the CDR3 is TGTGCCAGCAGTGAAGCCGGGACAGGGTACGAGCAGTACTTC. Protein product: CASSEAGTGYEQYF.

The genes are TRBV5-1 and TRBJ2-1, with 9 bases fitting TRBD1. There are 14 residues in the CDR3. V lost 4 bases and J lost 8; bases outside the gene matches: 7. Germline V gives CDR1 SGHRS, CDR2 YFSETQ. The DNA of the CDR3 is TGCGCCAGCAGCAAAACAGGGGGCGGCGATGAGCAGTTCTTC. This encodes CASSKTGGGDEQFF.

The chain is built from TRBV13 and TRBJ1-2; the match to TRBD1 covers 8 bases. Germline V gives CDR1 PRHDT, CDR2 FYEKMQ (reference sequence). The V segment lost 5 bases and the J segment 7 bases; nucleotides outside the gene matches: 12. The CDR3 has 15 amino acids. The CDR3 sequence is CASSPWTGTRGGYTF. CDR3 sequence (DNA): TGTGCCAGCAGCCCCTGGACAGGGACGAGGGGTGGCTACACCTTC.

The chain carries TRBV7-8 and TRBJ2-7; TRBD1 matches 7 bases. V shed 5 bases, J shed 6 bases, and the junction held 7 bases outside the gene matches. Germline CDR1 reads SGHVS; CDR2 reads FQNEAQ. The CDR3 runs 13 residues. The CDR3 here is CASSPPGTAEQYF. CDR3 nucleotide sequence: TGTGCCAGCAGCCCACCGGGGACAGCCGAGCAGTACTTC.

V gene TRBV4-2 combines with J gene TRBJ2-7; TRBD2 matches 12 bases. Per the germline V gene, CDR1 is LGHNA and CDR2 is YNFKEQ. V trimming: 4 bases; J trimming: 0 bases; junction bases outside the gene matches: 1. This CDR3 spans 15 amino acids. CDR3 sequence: CASSPTSGGSYEQYF. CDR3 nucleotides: TGTGCCAGCAGCCCGACTAGCGGGGGCTCCTACGAGCAGTACTTC.

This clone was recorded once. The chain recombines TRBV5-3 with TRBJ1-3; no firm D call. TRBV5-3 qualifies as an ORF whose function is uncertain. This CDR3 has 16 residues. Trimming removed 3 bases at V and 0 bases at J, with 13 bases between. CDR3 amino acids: CARSYVNWSSGNTIYF. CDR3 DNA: TGTGCCAGAAGCTACGTCAACTGGAGCTCTGGAAACACCATATATTTT.

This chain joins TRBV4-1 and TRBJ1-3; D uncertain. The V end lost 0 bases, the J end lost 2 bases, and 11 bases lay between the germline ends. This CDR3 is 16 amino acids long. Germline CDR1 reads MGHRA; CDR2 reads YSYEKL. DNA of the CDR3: TGCGCCAGCAGCCAAGATTCGGGAGGTGCTGGAAACACCATATATTTT. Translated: CASSQDSGGAGNTIYF.

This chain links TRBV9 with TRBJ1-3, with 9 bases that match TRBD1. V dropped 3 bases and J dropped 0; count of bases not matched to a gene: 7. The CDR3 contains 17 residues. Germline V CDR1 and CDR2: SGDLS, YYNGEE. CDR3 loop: CASSGGTGLYSGNTIYF. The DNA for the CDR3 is TGTGCCAGCAGCGGGGGGACAGGGCTTTACTCTGGAAACACCATATATTTT.

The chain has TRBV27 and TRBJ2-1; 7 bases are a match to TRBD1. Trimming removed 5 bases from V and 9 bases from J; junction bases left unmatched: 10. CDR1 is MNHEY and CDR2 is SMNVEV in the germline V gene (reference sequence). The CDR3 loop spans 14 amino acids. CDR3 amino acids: CASSPWTGLVEQFF. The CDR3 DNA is TGTGCCAGCAGTCCCTGGACAGGCCTCGTTGAGCAGTTCTTC.

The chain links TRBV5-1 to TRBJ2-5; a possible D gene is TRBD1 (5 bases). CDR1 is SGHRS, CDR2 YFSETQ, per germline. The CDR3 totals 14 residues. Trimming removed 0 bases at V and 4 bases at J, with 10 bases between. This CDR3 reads CASSLGWQGETQYF. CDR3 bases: TGCGCCAGCAGCTTGGGGTGGCAGGGAGAGACCCAGTACTTC.

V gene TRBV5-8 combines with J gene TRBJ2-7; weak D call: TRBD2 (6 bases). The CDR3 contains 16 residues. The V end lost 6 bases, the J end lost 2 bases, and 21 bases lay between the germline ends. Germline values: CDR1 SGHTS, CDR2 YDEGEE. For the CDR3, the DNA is TGTGCCAGCAAGGCGGGATGGAAACTAGTGCCCTACGAGCAGTACTTC. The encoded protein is CASKAGWKLVPYEQYF. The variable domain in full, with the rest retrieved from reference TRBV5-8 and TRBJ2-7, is EAGVTQSPTHLIKTRGQQATLRCSPISGHTSVYWYQQALGLGLQFLLWYDEGEERNRGNFPPRFSGRQFPNYSSELNVNALELEDSALYLCASKAGWKLVPYEQYFGPGTRLTVT.

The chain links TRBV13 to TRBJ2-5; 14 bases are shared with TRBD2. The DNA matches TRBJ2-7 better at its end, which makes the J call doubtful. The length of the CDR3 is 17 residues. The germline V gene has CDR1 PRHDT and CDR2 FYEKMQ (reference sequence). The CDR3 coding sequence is TGTGCCAGCAGCTCAAAGGGACTAGCGGGGGAGACCTACGAGCAGTACTTC. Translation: CASSSKGLAGETYEQYF.

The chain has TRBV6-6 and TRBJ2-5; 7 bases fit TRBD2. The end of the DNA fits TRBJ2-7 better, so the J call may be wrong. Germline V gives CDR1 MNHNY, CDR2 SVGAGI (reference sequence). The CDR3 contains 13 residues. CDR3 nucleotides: TGTGCCAGCAGTTACGGCGGGAGTAACGAGCAGTACTTC. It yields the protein CASSYGGSNEQYF.

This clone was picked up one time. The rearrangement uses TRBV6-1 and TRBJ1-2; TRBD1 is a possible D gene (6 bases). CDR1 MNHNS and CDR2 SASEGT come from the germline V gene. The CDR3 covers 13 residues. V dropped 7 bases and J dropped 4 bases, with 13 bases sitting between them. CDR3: CASTSTGVYGYTF. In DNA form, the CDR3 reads TGTGCCAGCACGTCGACAGGAGTCTATGGCTACACCTTC.

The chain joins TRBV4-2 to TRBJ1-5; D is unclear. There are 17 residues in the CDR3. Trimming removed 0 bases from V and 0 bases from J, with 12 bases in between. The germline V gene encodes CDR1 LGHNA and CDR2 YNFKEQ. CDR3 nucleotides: TGTGCCAGCAGCCAAGATATCGCGGGCGTTAGCAATCAGCCCCAGCATTTT. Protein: CASSQDIAGVSNQPQHF.

CDR3 protein: CASSLPRGQTYNEQFF. The DNA of the CDR3 is TGCGCCAGCAGCTTGCCCCGGGGTCAAACCTACAATGAGCAGTTCTTC. V and J are TRBV5-1 and TRBJ2-1, with D possibly matching TRBD2 (5 bases). V lost 1 base and J lost 2, with 13 bases in between. Germline V gives CDR1 SGHRS, CDR2 YFSETQ. There are 16 residues in the CDR3.

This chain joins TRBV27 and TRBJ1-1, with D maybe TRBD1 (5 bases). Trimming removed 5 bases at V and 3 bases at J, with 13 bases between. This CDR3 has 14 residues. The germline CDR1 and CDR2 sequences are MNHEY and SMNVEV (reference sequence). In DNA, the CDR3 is TGTGCCAGCAGTGCTCAGGGTTGGTACACTGAAGCTTTCTTT. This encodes CASSAQGWYTEAFF.

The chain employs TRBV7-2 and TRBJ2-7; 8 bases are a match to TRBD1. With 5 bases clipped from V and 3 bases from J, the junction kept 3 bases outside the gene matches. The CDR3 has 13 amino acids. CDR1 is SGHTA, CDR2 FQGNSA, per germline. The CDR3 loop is CASSTGQGYEQYF. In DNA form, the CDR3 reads TGTGCCAGCAGCACCGGACAGGGCTACGAGCAGTACTTC.

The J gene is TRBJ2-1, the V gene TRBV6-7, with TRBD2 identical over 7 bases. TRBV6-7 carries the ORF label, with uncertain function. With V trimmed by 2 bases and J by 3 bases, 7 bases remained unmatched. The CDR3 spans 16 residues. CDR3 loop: CASSYLRDYDYNEQFF. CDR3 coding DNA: TGTGCCAGCAGTTACCTCCGGGACTACGACTACAATGAGCAGTTCTTC.

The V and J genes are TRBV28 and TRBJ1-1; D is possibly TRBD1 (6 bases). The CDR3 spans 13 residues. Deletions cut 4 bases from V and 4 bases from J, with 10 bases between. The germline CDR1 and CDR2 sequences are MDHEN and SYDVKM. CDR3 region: CASSWGPITEAFF. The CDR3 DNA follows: TGTGCCAGCAGTTGGGGGCCGATCACTGAAGCTTTCTTT.